The rows below give T cell receptor beta chains drawn from one sample of a study of blood T cell repertoires in COVID-19. Clones were read by immunoSEQ multiplex PCR, and TCRdb kept only the in-frame ones, dropping some. The table shows 300,000 to 400,000 clones, with 80% to 90% occurring only once. The sequencing input was peripheral blood. Every receptor here comes from a woman between 45 and 65 years old with COVID-19, enrolled during active disease. Each CDR3 is given with its conserved first and last residue. A D gene is named only where the DNA matches it firmly. Size tells how often a clone was seen (once, few, many) or the class of an expanded clone, and some rows leave it out.

size,D,V,J,DNA,CDR3
NA,TRBD1,TRBV11-2,TRBJ1-5,TGTGCCAGCAGCTACGGGACAGGGGATCAGCCCCAGCATTTT,CASSYGTGDQPQHF
NA,NA,TRBV3-1/TRBV3-2,TRBJ2-1,TGTGCCAGCAGCCAACAAGTAAGTCGGAATGAGCAGTTCTTC,CASSQQVSRNEQFF
NA,TRBD1,TRBV6-4,TRBJ2-2,TGTGCCAGCAGTCCACAGGGGGCTATCACCGGGGAGCTGTTTTTT,CASSPQGAITGELFF
NA,TRBD2,TRBV7-8,TRBJ2-5,TGTGCCAGCAGACCTCCGGGACTAGCGGCCCAAGAGACCCAGTACTTC,CASRPPGLAAQETQYF
NA,NA,TRBV11-3,TRBJ1-2,TGTGCCAGCAGCGCAAGGTCGGCCCCGACAGGCTCCTACACCTTC,CASSARSAPTGSYTF
NA,NA,TRBV5-3,TRBJ2-2,TGTGCCAGAAGCAATTCAACTGCGAACACCGGGGAGCTGTTTTTT,CARSNSTANTGELFF
once,NA,TRBV5-6,TRBJ1-4,TGTGCCAGCAGCTTGCTTGTACAGGGTAATGAAAAACTGTTTTTT,CASSLLVQGNEKLFF
NA,TRBD1,TRBV27,TRBJ1-6,TGTGCCAGCAGTTTCTCGACGACAGGGTTCGGATCACCCCTCCACTTT,CASSFSTTGFGSPLHF
NA,NA,TRBV10-1,TRBJ2-2,TGCGCCAGCAGTGACACAGGCACCGGGGAGCTGTTTTTT,CASSDTGTGELFF
NA,TRBD2,TRBV7-2,TRBJ2-7,TGTGCCAGCAGCCCCCAACGGCAGCGGGAGGGCCGTGGGTGGTACGAGCAGTACTTC,CASSPQRQREGRGWYEQYF
NA,NA,TRBV30,TRBJ2-5,TGTGCCTGGAGTGTTACAACGTACCAAGAGACCCAGTACTTC,CAWSVTTYQETQYF
once,TRBD2,TRBV5-6,TRBJ2-7,TGTGCCAGCAGCTTCACACTAGCGGGGCACTACGAGCAGTACTTC,CASSFTLAGHYEQYF
NA,NA,TRBV4-1,TRBJ1-1,TGCGCCAGCAGCCAATACCGGGGGGTGAACACTGAAGCTTTCTTT,CASSQYRGVNTEAFF
NA,TRBD1,TRBV2,TRBJ1-4,TGTGCCAGCAGAAACCAGACAGGGGAAAATGAAAAACTGTTTTTT,CASRNQTGENEKLFF
NA,TRBD2,TRBV6-5,TRBJ2-1,TGTGCCAGCAGTTACTCGGGACTAGCGGGAGTCGATGAGCAGTTCTTC,CASSYSGLAGVDEQFF
NA,NA,TRBV28,TRBJ2-7,TGTGCCAGCAGCAGGGACATAAGACGGCAGTACTTC,CASSRDIRRQYF
NA,NA,TRBV25-1,TRBJ1-2,TGTGCCAGCAGTGAATATGGGGGGGGCGCGAGCTATGGCTACACCTTC,CASSEYGGGASYGYTF
NA,TRBD2,TRBV7-2,TRBJ2-7,TGTGCCAGCAGCTCTGGACTAGCGGGGAGAGACGAGCAGTACTTC,CASSSGLAGRDEQYF
NA,NA,TRBV18,TRBJ2-1,TGTGCCAGCTCACCCCAACTAGCAGAGCAGTTCTTC,CASSPQLAEQFF
NA,TRBD1,TRBV30,TRBJ1-2,TGTGCCTGGAGTGCCCCAGGGGGGTCTAACTATGGCTACACCTTC,CAWSAPGGSNYGYTF
once,NA,TRBV6-6,TRBJ1-1,TGTGCCAGCAGGGGAGGTGTGTCGGGCGCTGAAGCTTTCTTT,CASRGGVSGAEAFF
NA,NA,TRBV18,TRBJ1-2,TGTGCCAGCTCACCACCCGAGAACTATGGCTACACCTTC,CASSPPENYGYTF
NA,TRBD1,TRBV9,TRBJ1-6,TGTGCCAGCAGCGTTGGGACAGCTAATTCACCCCTCCACTTT,CASSVGTANSPLHF
NA,NA,TRBV19,TRBJ2-1,TGTGCCAGTAGTATTTCCCGGACAGCTTACAATGAGCAGTTCTTC,CASSISRTAYNEQFF
NA,TRBD2,TRBV7-8,TRBJ2-1,TGTGCCAGCAGCTTAGCGGGAGGGCTAATCGAGCAGTTCTTC,CASSLAGGLIEQFF
NA,NA,TRBV6-1,TRBJ2-7,TGTGCCAGCAGTGAAGGAAACACCCAATACGAGCAGTACTTC,CASSEGNTQYEQYF
NA,NA,TRBV18,TRBJ1-2,TGTGCCAGCTCACCAAGGGGAAGTTACTATGGCTACACCTTC,CASSPRGSYYGYTF
NA,NA,TRBV10-3,TRBJ2-1,TGTGCCATCAGTGAAACTAGCAGCAATGAGCAGTTCTTC,CAISETSSNEQFF
NA,NA,TRBV30,TRBJ2-3,TGTGCCTGGAGCCCCGGTCTCCCCGGGTCGACAGATACGCAGTATTTT,CAWSPGLPGSTDTQYF
NA,NA,TRBV5-6,TRBJ2-7,TGTGCCAGCAGCTTAGGGGCTAGCGTATACGAGCAGTACTTC,CASSLGASVYEQYF
NA,TRBD2,TRBV5-4,TRBJ2-1,TGTGCCAGCAGCCCCGGCGGAGGGGCGGGAGATCGGGAGCAGTTCTTC,CASSPGGGAGDREQFF
few,TRBD2,TRBV6-2/TRBV6-3,TRBJ2-7,TGTGCCAGCAGTTACGCTAGCGGAGTCTCCTACGAGCAGTACTTC,CASSYASGVSYEQYF
NA,NA,TRBV9,TRBJ2-7,TGTGCCAGCAGCCTCGGGGGAATAACTTACGAGCAGTACTTC,CASSLGGITYEQYF
once,TRBD1,TRBV30,TRBJ1-2,TGTGCCTGGAGCCTACAGGGGGCAGGGTATGGCTACACCTTC,CAWSLQGAGYGYTF
NA,TRBD1,TRBV9,TRBJ2-5,TGTGCCAGCAGCGGAGGACAGGGGGCGTGGGAGACCCAGTACTTC,CASSGGQGAWETQYF
NA,TRBD1,TRBV6-5,TRBJ1-2,TGTGCCAGCAGTTACTCGGGACAGGGGGATGGCTACACCTTC,CASSYSGQGDGYTF
NA,TRBD1,TRBV6-6,TRBJ1-2,TGTGCCAGCAGCCCCGGGACAGGGGGCCCGTCTGGCGGCTACACCTTC,CASSPGTGGPSGGYTF
NA,NA,TRBV7-2,TRBJ1-1,TGTGCCAGCAGCTTTGGGGCGGTCACTGAAGCTTTCTTT,CASSFGAVTEAFF
NA,NA,TRBV30,TRBJ2-7,TGTGCCTGGAGTGTTCGGTCCGACGAGCAGTACTTC,CAWSVRSDEQYF
NA,NA,TRBV5-4,TRBJ1-2,TGTGCCAGCAGCTTGTCTCCACTGTCCTATGGCTACACCTTC,CASSLSPLSYGYTF
NA,TRBD2,TRBV9,TRBJ2-1,TGTGCCAGCAGCGCCCCACTAGCGGGAGTGGTAAATGAGCAGTTCTTC,CASSAPLAGVVNEQFF
NA,NA,TRBV7-8,TRBJ1-5,TGTGCCAGCAGCCCCAGTGGGGGGAGCAATCAGCCCCAGCATTTT,CASSPSGGSNQPQHF
NA,TRBD2,TRBV20-1,TRBJ2-5,TGCAGTGCTAGTGCCGGGACTAGCGGGCCCCGGGAGACCCAGTACTTC,CSASAGTSGPRETQYF
NA,NA,TRBV5-1,TRBJ2-5,TGCGCCAGCAGCTTTCGGGACTGGGAGGAGACCCAGTACTTC,CASSFRDWEETQYF
NA,TRBD1,TRBV19,TRBJ2-3,TGTGCCAGTAGGACAGGGGGCGCGGGCACAGATACGCAGTATTTT,CASRTGGAGTDTQYF
NA,TRBD1,TRBV9,TRBJ2-7,TGTGCCAGCAGCACGGGGACAGGGGGCGGCTACGAGCAGTACTTC,CASSTGTGGGYEQYF
once,TRBD2,TRBV5-1,TRBJ2-7,TGCGCCAGCAGCACCATAGCGGGCCCCTCCTACGAGCAGTACTTC,CASSTIAGPSYEQYF
NA,NA,TRBV7-6,TRBJ1-2,TGTGCCAGCAGCTTCGGCGCCTCGGGGAACTATGGCTACACCTTC,CASSFGASGNYGYTF
NA,NA,TRBV6-1,TRBJ2-7,TGTGCCAGCAGTGAAGGCCCGGCAGGGACCTACGAGCAGTACTTC,CASSEGPAGTYEQYF
NA,NA,TRBV20-1,TRBJ1-1,TGCAGTGCTAAGGGGGTGTGGGCTTTCTTT,CSAKGVWAFF
NA,NA,TRBV7-2,TRBJ2-7,TGTGCCAGCAGCCCAGGAACAGCCTTTGCCCTCGAGCAGTACTTC,CASSPGTAFALEQYF
once,NA,TRBV29-1,TRBJ2-3,TGCAGCGTTGACGGGGTCACAGATACGCAGTATTTT,CSVDGVTDTQYF
NA,TRBD2,TRBV5-1,TRBJ2-1,TGCGCCAGCAGCTCGACTGGACCCGGGACTAGCGGGAGAGAATCCTACAATGAGCAGTTCTTC,CASSSTGPGTSGRESYNEQFF
NA,NA,TRBV18,TRBJ2-1,TGTGCCAGCTCACCAGCACTCTACAATGAGCAGTTCTTC,CASSPALYNEQFF